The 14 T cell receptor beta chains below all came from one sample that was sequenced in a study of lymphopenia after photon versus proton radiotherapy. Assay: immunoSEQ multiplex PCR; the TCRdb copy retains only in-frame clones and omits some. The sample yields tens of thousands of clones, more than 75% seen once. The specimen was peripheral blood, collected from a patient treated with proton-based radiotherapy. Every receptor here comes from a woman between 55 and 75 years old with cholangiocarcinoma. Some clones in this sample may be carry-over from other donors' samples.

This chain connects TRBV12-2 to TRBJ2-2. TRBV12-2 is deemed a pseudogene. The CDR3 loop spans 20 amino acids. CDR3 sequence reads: CASRLYRFLDDQSNTGELFF. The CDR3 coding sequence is TGTGCAAGTCGCTTATACCGTTTCCTGGACGACCAATCGAACACCGGGGAGCTGTTTTTT.

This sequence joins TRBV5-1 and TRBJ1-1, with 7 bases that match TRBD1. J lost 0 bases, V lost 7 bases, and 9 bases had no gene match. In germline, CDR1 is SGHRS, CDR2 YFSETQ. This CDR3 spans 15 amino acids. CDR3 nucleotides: TGCGCCAGCCGGGGAGGGCAGGGGGTGAACACTGAAGCTTTCTTT. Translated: CASRGGQGVNTEAFF.

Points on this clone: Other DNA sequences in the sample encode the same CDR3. The DNA for the CDR3 is TGTGCCAGCAGGATGGAGGGAGTTAGTAGCTACGAGCAGTACTTC. Residues: CASRMEGVSSYEQYF. The chain recombines TRBV27 with TRBJ2-7, with a weak D call TRBD2 (6 bases). The CDR3 totals 15 residues. Germline lookup yields CDR1 MNHEY and CDR2 SMNVEV (reference sequence). The V and J ends lost 6 bases and 3 bases respectively, with 18 bases between them.

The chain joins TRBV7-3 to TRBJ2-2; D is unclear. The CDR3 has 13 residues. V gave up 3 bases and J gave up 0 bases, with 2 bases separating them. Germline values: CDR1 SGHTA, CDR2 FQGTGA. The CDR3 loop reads CASSFANTGELFF. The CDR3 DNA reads TGTGCCAGCAGCTTCGCGAACACCGGGGAGCTGTTTTTT.

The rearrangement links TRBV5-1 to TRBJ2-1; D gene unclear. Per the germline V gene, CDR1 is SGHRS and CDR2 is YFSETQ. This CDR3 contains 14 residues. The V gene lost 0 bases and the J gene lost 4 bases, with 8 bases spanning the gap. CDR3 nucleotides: TGCGCCAGCAGCTTGGGTGGGGATTACAATGAGCAGTTCTTC. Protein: CASSLGGDYNEQFF.

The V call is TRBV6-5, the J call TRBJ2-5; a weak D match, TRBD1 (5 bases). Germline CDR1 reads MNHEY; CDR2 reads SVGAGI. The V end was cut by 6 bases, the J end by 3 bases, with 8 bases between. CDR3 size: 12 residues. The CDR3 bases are TGTGCCAGCAGGGTAGGGGAAGAGACCCAGTACTTC. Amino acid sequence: CASRVGEETQYF.

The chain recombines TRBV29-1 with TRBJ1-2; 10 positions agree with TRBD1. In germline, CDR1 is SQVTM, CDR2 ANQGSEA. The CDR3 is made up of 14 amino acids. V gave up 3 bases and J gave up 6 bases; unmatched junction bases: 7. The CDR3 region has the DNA TGCAGCGTTGAGACAGGGGGCGTTCGTAATGGCTACACCTTC. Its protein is CSVETGGVRNGYTF. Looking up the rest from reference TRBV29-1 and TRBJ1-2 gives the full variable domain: SAVISQKPSRDICQRGTSLTIQCQVDSQVTMMFWYRQQPGQSLTLIATANQGSEATYESGFVIDKFPISRPNLTFSTLTVSNMSPEDSSIYLCSVETGGVRNGYTFGSGTRLTVV.

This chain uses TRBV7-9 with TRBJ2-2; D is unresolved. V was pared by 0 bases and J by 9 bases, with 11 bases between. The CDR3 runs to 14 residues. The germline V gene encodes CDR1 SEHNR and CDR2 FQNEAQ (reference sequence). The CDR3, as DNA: TGTGCCAGCAGCTTAGCGGCAGTCCCACGGGAGCTGTTTTTT. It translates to CASSLAAVPRELFF.

The CDR3 sequence is CASRGSRAGANVLTF. The DNA of the CDR3 is TGTGCCAGCAGGGGATCCAGGGCTGGGGCCAACGTCCTGACTTTC. The chain carries TRBV11-2 and TRBJ2-6, with a tentative D call TRBD1 (5 bases). Germline V gene lookup returns CDR1 SGHAT and CDR2 FQNNGV. The CDR3 consists of 15 residues. Deletions cut 6 bases from V and 2 bases from J, with 11 bases between.

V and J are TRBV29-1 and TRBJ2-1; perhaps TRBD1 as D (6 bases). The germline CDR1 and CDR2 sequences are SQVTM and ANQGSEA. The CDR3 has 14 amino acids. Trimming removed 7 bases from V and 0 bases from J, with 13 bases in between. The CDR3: CSAVTGGSYNEQFF. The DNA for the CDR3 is TGCAGCGCTGTGACAGGAGGCTCCTACAATGAGCAGTTCTTC.

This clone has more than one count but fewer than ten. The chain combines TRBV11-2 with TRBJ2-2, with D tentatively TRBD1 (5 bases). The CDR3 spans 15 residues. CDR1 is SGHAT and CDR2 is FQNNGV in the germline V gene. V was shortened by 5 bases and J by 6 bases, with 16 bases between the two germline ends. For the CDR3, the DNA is TGTGCCAGCAGCCCGCAGGGCGGACGAGCCGGGGAGCTGTTTTTT. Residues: CASSPQGGRAGELFF.

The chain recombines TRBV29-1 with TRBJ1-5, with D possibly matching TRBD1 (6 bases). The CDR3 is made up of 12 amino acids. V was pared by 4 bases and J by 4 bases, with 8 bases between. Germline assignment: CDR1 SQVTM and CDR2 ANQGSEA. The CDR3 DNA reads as TGCAGCGTTGGACAGGCAAATCAGCCCCAGCATTTT. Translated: CSVGQANQPQHF.

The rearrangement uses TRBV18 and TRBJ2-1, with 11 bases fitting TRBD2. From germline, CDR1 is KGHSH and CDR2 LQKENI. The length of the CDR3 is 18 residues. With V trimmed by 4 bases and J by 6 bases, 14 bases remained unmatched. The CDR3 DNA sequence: TGTGCCAGCTCACAACTAACCCCGACTAGCGGGGAGGTCAATGAGCAGTTCTTC. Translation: CASSQLTPTSGEVNEQFF.

In DNA, the CDR3 is TGTGCCAGCAGTTCAACAGGATACAATCAGCCCCAGCATTTT. Protein product: CASSSTGYNQPQHF. The gene calls are TRBV28 and TRBJ1-5; weak D call: TRBD1 (5 bases). Germline values: CDR1 MDHEN, CDR2 SYDVKM. V was clipped by 4 bases and J by 3 bases, with 10 bases between them. CDR3 size: 14 residues.